Presented here are 25 T cell receptor beta chains from one specimen sequenced in a study of blood T cells in healthy people across ages (dated by TCRdb to about 2015). Library generation was performed with 5' RACE. TCRdb names Illumina HiSeq 2500 as the instrument used. A second 7 to 11 cycle PCR used a sample-barcoded 5' primer and a J-beta primer mix. TCRdb handled the public reads itself, with Q25 trimming in fastp and clone calling in MiXCR, and kept productive beta chains. For every CDR3 protein sequence, its rows merge into one entry that carries the most common genes and DNA. This sample holds 600,000 or so distinct CDR3 sequences; around 50% were observed only once. The top ten hold under 30% of the sample. The material sequenced was blood. The source of these receptors is a man aged 80 or over in good health.

This clonotype was seen a handful of times. The chain links TRBV27 to TRBJ2-1, with D possibly TRBD2 on 5 matching bases. The V end lost 8 bases, the J end lost 10 bases, and 15 bases lay between the germline ends. Germline CDR1 and CDR2: MNHEY and SMNVEV (reference sequence). CDR3 size: 12 residues. CDR3 residues: CASSSPRGEQFF. In DNA form, the CDR3 reads TGTGCCAGCTCCTCCCCCCGGGGAGAGCAGTTCTTC.

This chain joins TRBV20-1 and TRBJ1-1, with D possibly TRBD1 on 5 matching bases. V was pared by 3 bases and J by 5 bases, with 19 bases between. In germline, CDR1 is DFQATT, CDR2 SNEGSKA (reference sequence). The CDR3 contains 15 residues. The CDR3 DNA follows: TGCAGTGCTAGCGAACATGCGGGACTTTGGACTGAAGCTTTCTTT. It specifies CSASEHAGLWTEAFF.

This clonotype was found a few times. This chain uses TRBV27 with TRBJ1-2, with 8 bases fitting TRBD1. Germline CDR1 is MNHEY and CDR2 is SMNVEV (reference sequence). Unmatched junction bases numbered 6, after V lost 8 bases and J lost 4 bases. The CDR3 runs 13 residues. DNA of the CDR3: TGTGCCAGCGGGGTCGGACAGGGCTATGGCTACACCTTC. Translated, it gives CASGVGQGYGYTF.

This clonotype is a singleton in its sample. CDR3: CRAGGDNYGYTF. For the CDR3, the DNA is TGCAGGGCTGGGGGCGACAACTATGGCTACACCTTC. V and J are TRBV20-1 and TRBJ1-2, with a weak D call TRBD1 (6 bases). The CDR3 spans 12 residues. Germline V gene lookup returns CDR1 DFQATT and CDR2 SNEGSKA (reference sequence).

This chain uses TRBV20-1 with TRBJ2-7, with 8 bases matching TRBD2. Trimming took 3 bases from V and 4 from J; bases not matched to a gene: 8. The germline CDR1 and CDR2 sequences are DFQATT and SNEGSKA (reference sequence). The CDR3 consists of 14 residues. The CDR3, as DNA: TGCAGTGCTAGCGTCTCGGGGGGGAAGTACGAGCAGTACTTC. Its protein is CSASVSGGKYEQYF.

The CDR3 DNA is TGTGCCACCTCGGACGGATTTAGCACAGATACGCAGTATTTT. Protein: CATSDGFSTDTQYF. J is TRBJ2-3 and V is TRBV24-1; D is unclear. V lost 9 bases and J 0 bases, leaving 12 bases between the germline ends. Germline V gives CDR1 KGHDR, CDR2 SFDVKD. The CDR3 loop spans 14 amino acids.

The gene calls are TRBV7-3 and TRBJ1-6; TRBD1 is a possible D gene (6 bases). This CDR3 contains 16 residues. Trimming stripped 0 bases from V and 7 bases from J, with 13 bases between. Looked up from germline, CDR1 is SGHTA and CDR2 is FQGTGA. The CDR3 sequence is CASSLTWQGRNSPLHF. CDR3 DNA: TGTGCCAGCAGCTTAACGTGGCAGGGGCGGAATTCACCCCTCCACTTT.

V usage is TRBV24-1 and J usage is TRBJ2-5, with 7 positions matching TRBD1. The V and J ends lost 5 bases and 11 bases, in that order; junction bases with no gene match: 22. CDR1 and CDR2 from the germline V gene are KGHDR and SFDVKD. The CDR3 spans 17 residues. The CDR3 region has the DNA TGTGCCACCAGTGGAGGTACGGGACAGAGATCCTACAATGAGCAGTACTTC. It yields the protein CATSGGTGQRSYNEQYF.

This clonotype was counted between two and nine times. The rearrangement uses TRBV6-5 and TRBJ2-7; 10 bases map to TRBD2. Trimming removed 6 bases from V and 3 bases from J; junction bases left unmatched: 8. The CDR3 is made up of 15 amino acids. The germline V gene encodes CDR1 MNHEY and CDR2 SVGAGI. The CDR3 region has the DNA TGTGCCAGCAGCCAGAGCGGGGGGGCGGTCTACGAGCAGTACTTC. It codes for CASSQSGGAVYEQYF.

This clonotype has just one count. The V gene is TRBV28, the J gene TRBJ1-5; the match to TRBD1 covers 8 bases. Germline V gene sequence: CDR1 MDHEN, CDR2 SYDVKM. The J segment lost 7 bases and the V segment lost 5 bases, leaving 19 bases of the junction unmatched. This CDR3 has 18 amino acids. CDR3 residues: CASSLLPRGPSVDQPQHF. CDR3 in DNA: TGTGCCAGCAGTCTCCTACCCAGGGGGCCCTCAGTCGACCAGCCCCAGCATTTT.

The chain employs TRBV29-1 and TRBJ2-1; no reliable D call. Trimming left V 7 bases short and J 10 bases short, with 11 bases between. The length of the CDR3 is 10 residues. Germline loops: CDR1 SQVTM, CDR2 ANQGSEA. The CDR3 DNA sequence: TGCAGCGGTGACGGTTACGAGCAGTTCTTC. Amino acid sequence: CSGDGYEQFF.

In its sample, this clonotype was seen a few times. The V gene is TRBV29-1, the J gene TRBJ2-5; 10 bases map to TRBD1. The DNA end is a closer match to TRBJ2-7, so the J assignment may be wrong. The CDR3 totals 13 residues. Germline-derived CDR1 and CDR2 are SQVTM and ANQGSEA. DNA for the CDR3: TGCAGCGTTGAGCGGGACAGGGGCCACGAGCAGTACTTC. It specifies CSVERDRGHEQYF.

This clonotype was seen a few times. The chain uses TRBV7-2 and TRBJ1-2; 7 bases fit TRBD1. Unmatched junction bases numbered 10, after V lost 1 base and J lost 8 bases. The CDR3 has 15 amino acids. Per germline, CDR1 SGHTA and CDR2 FQGNSA. CDR3 region: CASSLDLDRVKGYTF. CDR3 nucleotides: TGTGCCAGCAGCTTAGATCTTGACAGGGTAAAGGGCTACACCTTC.

This chain uses TRBV4-3 with TRBJ2-7; 8 bases are a match to TRBD1. Germline CDR1 is LGHNA and CDR2 is YSLEER. The CDR3 is 15 amino acids. V lost 0 bases, J lost 2 bases, and 3 bases stayed unmatched. CDR3: CASSQESQGAYEQYF. In DNA form, the CDR3 reads TGCGCCAGCAGCCAAGAATCACAGGGGGCCTACGAGCAGTACTTC.

The J gene is TRBJ1-2, the V gene TRBV7-9, with D hard to call. Trimming took 2 bases from V and 12 from J, leaving 16 bases between them. The CDR3 covers 13 residues. Germline V gives CDR1 SEHNR, CDR2 FQNEAQ (reference sequence). The CDR3 loop reads CASSLLGIDGHTF. The CDR3 DNA reads TGTGCCAGCAGCTTATTAGGGATTGACGGCCACACCTTC.

This chain connects TRBV9 to TRBJ2-5, with 11 positions matching TRBD2. In germline, CDR1 is SGDLS, CDR2 YYNGEE. There are 17 residues in the CDR3. The V gene end was trimmed by 0 bases and the J gene end by 11 bases; junction bases not matched to a gene: 15. The CDR3 sequence is CASSVASGRSLTKEQYF. CDR3 sequence (DNA): TGTGCCAGCAGCGTAGCTAGCGGGAGGTCGTTAACCAAGGAGCAGTACTTC.

The chain carries TRBV7-2 and TRBJ2-5; unclear D gene. This CDR3 has 14 residues. Germline CDR1 reads SGHTA; CDR2 reads FQGNSA. The germline V and J ends were trimmed by 1 base and 7 bases, with 13 bases remaining between them. The CDR3 DNA reads TGTGCCAGCAGCTTAGGATACAATTCGGGGACCCAGTACTTC. This encodes CASSLGYNSGTQYF.

This chain connects TRBV5-1 to TRBJ1-1; 9 bases are a match to TRBD1. Losses at the gene ends were 3 bases for V and 3 bases for J; bases not matched to a gene: 6. The CDR3 is made up of 15 amino acids. Germline-derived CDR1 and CDR2 are SGHRS and YFSETQ. CDR3: CASSWGQGGDTEAFF. The CDR3, as DNA: TGCGCCAGCAGCTGGGGACAGGGCGGGGACACTGAAGCTTTCTTT.

The chain carries TRBV10-3 and TRBJ2-7; 15 nucleotides match TRBD2. J gave up 4 bases and V 5 bases, and 3 bases lay outside the gene matches. The CDR3 length is 15 residues. Per germline, CDR1 ENHRY and CDR2 SYGVKD. CDR3 DNA: TGTGCCATCAGTTCCGGGACTAGCGGGAGGTACGAGCAGTACTTC. It is translated as CAISSGTSGRYEQYF.

V usage is TRBV7-6 and J usage is TRBJ2-3; D remains ambiguous. V was pared by 5 bases and J by 2 bases, with 14 bases between. The germline gives CDR1 SGHVS, CDR2 FNYEAQ. This CDR3 comprises 15 residues. The CDR3 region has the DNA TGTGCCAGCAGCCGAGAAAGGGTGCTCACAGATACGCAGTATTTT. The encoded protein is CASSRERVLTDTQYF.

This rearrangement joins TRBV6-6 to TRBJ2-4, with D possibly matching TRBD2 (7 bases). This CDR3 has 17 amino acids. Trimming removed 0 bases at V and 7 bases at J, with 19 bases between. Germline V gene data show CDR1 as MNHNY and CDR2 as SVGAGI (reference sequence). The CDR3 nucleotides read TGTGCCAGCAGTTACTCGGGGAGGGGGGGAGCTCGGAACATTCAGTACTTC. Its translation is CASSYSGRGGARNIQYF.

A single count supports this clonotype. The chain recombines TRBV29-1 with TRBJ2-3; D may be TRBD1 or TRBD2 (5 bases each). Trimming cost V 4 bases and J 6 bases, with 17 bases left between them. The CDR3 runs 14 residues. Per germline, CDR1 SQVTM and CDR2 ANQGSEA. The chain's CDR3 is CSVVGVGTRDTQYF. The CDR3, as DNA: TGCAGCGTTGTTGGTGTAGGGACCCGGGATACGCAGTATTTT.

The CDR3 DNA reads as TGTGCCAGCAGCTTAGAGGGACTAAGCTACAATGAGCAGTTCTTC. It specifies CASSLEGLSYNEQFF. This chain connects TRBV7-2 to TRBJ2-1; TRBD2 matches 7 bases. This CDR3 contains 15 residues. The J segment lost 3 bases and the V segment lost 1 base, leaving 3 bases of the junction unmatched. Germline loops: CDR1 SGHTA, CDR2 FQGNSA.

The sample holds a few counts of this clonotype. V gene TRBV29-1 combines with J gene TRBJ2-3; D is uncertain. Trimming took off 4 bases at V and 0 bases at J, with 5 bases between the two ends. Germline V gene sequence: CDR1 SQVTM, CDR2 ANQGSEA. The CDR3 spans 12 residues. The CDR3, as DNA: TGCAGCGTTGTCCGCAGCACAGATACGCAGTATTTT. It specifies CSVVRSTDTQYF.

The rearrangement uses TRBV20-1 and TRBJ2-5; D may be TRBD2 (6 bases). CDR1 is DFQATT, CDR2 SNEGSKA, per germline (reference sequence). The CDR3 is made up of 15 amino acids. V was cut by 6 bases and J by 4 bases, with 21 bases left in between. The CDR3 spells CSAEGFSGWGETQYF. CDR3 in DNA: TGCAGTGCCGAAGGGTTCAGCGGGTGGGGAGAGACCCAGTACTTC.